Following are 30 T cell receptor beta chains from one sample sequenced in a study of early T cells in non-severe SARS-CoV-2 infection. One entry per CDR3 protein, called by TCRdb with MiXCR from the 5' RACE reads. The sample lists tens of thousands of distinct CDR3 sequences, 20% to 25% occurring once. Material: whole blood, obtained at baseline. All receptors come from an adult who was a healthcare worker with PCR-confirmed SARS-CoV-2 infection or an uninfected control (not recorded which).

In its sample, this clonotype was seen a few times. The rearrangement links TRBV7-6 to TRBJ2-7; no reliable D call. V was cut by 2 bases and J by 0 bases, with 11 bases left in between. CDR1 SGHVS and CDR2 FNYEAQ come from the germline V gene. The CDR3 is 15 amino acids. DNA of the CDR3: TGTGCCAGCAGCTTAAGTTTAGGAGACTCCTACGAGCAGTACTTC. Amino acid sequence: CASSLSLGDSYEQYF. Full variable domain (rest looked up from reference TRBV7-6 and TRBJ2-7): GAGVSQSPRYKVTKRGQDVALRCDPISGHVSLYWYRQALGQGPEFLTYFNYEAQQDKSGLPNDRFSAERPEGSISTLTIQRTEQRDSAMYRCASSLSLGDSYEQYFGPGTRLTVT.

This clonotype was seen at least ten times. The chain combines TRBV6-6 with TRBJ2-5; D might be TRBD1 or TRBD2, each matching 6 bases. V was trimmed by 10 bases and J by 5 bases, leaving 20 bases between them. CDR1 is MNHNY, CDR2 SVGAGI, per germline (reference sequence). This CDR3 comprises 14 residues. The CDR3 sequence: CATLPSGADETQYF. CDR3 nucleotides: TGTGCCACCCTACCCTCGGGGGCTGATGAGACCCAGTACTTC.

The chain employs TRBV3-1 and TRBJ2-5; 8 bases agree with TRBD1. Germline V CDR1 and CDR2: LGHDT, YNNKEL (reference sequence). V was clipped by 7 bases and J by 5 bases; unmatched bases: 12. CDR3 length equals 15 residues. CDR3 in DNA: TGTGCCAGCACCCCCGGGGCAGGGGGCATTGAGACCCAGTACTTC. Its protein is CASTPGAGGIETQYF.

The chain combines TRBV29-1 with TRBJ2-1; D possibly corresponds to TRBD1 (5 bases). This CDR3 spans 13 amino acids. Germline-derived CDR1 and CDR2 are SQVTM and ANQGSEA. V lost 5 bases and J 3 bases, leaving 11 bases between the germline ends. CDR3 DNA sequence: TGCAGCGTTCAACAGGCCAGCTACAATGAGCAGTTCTTC. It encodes CSVQQASYNEQFF.

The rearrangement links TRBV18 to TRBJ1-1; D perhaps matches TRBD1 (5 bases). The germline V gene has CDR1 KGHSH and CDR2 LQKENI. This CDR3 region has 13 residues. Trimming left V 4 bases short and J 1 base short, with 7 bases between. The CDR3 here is CASSQGRNTEAFF. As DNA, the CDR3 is TGTGCCAGCTCACAGGGACGGAACACTGAAGCTTTCTTT.

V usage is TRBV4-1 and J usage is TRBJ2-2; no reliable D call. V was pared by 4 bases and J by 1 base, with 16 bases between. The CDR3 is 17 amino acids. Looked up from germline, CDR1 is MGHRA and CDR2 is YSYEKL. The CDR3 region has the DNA TGCGCCAGCAGCCCCCAATTGTGGGAAGAGAACACCGGGGAGCTGTTTTTT. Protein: CASSPQLWEENTGELFF.

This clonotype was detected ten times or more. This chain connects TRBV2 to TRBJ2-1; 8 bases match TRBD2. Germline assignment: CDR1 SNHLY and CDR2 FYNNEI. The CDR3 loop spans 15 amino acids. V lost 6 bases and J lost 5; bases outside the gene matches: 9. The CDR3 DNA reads TGTGCCAGCAGGGACCCGGGGGGGGAGGACAATGAGCAGTTCTTC. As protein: CASRDPGGEDNEQFF.

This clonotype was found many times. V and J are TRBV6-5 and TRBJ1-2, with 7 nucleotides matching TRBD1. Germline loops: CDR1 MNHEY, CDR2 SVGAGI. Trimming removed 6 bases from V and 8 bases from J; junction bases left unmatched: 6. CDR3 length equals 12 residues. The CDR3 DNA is TGTGCCAGCAGCCGACAGGGATTGGGCTACACCTTC. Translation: CASSRQGLGYTF.

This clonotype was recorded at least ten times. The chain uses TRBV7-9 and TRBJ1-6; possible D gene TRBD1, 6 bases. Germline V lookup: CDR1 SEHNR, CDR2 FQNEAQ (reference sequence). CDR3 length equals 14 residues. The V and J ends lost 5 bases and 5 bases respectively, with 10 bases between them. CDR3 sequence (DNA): TGTGCCAGCAGCAACAGGGTCAATAATTCACCCCTCCACTTT. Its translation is CASSNRVNNSPLHF. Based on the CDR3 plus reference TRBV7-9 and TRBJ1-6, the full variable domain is DTGVSQNPRHKITKRGQNVTFRCDPISEHNRLYWYRQTLGQGPEFLTYFQNEAQLEKSRLLSDRFSAERPKGSFSTLEIQRTEQGDSAMYLCASSNRVNNSPLHFGNGTRLTVT.

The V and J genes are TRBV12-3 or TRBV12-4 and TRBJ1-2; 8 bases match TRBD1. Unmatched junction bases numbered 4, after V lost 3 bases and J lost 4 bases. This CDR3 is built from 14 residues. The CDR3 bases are TGTGCCAGCAGTTTCAGGGGGCGAGGCTATGGCTACACCTTC. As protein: CASSFRGRGYGYTF.

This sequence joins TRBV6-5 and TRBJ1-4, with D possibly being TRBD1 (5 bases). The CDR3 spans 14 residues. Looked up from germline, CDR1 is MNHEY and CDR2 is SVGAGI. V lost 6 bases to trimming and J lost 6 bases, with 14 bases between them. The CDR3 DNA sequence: TGTGCCAGCAGGGCACTGACGGGGGATGAAAAACTGTTTTTT. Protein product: CASRALTGDEKLFF.

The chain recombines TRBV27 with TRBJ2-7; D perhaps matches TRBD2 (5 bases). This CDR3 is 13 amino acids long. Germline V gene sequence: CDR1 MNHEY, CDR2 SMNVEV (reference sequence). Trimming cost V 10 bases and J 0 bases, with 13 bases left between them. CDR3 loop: CATLALGSYEQYF. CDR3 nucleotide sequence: TGTGCCACCTTAGCGTTGGGCTCCTACGAGCAGTACTTC.

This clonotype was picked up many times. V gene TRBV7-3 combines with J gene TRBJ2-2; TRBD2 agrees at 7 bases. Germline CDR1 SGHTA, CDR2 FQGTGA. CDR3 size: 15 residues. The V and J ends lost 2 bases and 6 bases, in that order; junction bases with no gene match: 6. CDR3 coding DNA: TGTGCCAGCAGCTTAGCGGGAGTGGGGCCCGGGGAGCTGTTTTTT. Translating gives CASSLAGVGPGELFF.

CDR3 residues: CASSQERTLETQYF. The CDR3 DNA reads as TGTGCCAGCAGCCAAGAACGGACACTAGAGACCCAGTACTTC. The chain uses TRBV3-1 and TRBJ2-5; TRBD1 might be the D (5 bases). This CDR3 has 14 amino acids. Trimming removed 0 bases from V and 4 bases from J, with 9 bases in between. Germline V CDR1 and CDR2: LGHDT, YNNKEL (reference sequence).

The CDR3 nucleotides read TGCGCCAGCAGCCAAGGCCTAGGAGTGAACACTGAAGCTTTCTTT. Translation gives CASSQGLGVNTEAFF. V is TRBV4-1 and J is TRBJ1-1; D call uncertain. Trimming cost V 1 base and J 0 bases, with 9 bases left between them. The germline V gene encodes CDR1 MGHRA and CDR2 YSYEKL. CDR3 length: 15 residues.

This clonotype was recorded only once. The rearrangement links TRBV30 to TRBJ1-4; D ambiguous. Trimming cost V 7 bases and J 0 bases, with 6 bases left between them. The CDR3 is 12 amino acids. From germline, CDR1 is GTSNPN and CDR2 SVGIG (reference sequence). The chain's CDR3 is CASQPTNEKLFF. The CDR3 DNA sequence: TGTGCCTCCCAACCAACTAATGAAAAACTGTTTTTT.

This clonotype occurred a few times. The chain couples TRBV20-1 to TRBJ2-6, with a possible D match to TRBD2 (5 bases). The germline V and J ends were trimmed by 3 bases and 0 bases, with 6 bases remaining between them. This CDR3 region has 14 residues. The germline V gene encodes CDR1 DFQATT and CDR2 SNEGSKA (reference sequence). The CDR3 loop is CSARGVSGANVLTF. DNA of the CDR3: TGCAGTGCTAGGGGAGTCTCTGGGGCCAACGTCCTGACTTTC.

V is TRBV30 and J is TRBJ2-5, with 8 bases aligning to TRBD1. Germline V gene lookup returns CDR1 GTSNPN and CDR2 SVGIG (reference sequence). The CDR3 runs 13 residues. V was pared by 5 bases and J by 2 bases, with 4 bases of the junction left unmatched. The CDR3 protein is CAWGGQGQETQYF. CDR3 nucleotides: TGTGCCTGGGGAGGACAGGGACAAGAGACCCAGTACTTC.

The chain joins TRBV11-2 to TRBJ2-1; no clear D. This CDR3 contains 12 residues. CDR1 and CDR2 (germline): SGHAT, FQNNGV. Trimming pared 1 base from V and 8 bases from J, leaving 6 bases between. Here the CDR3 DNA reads TGTGCCAGCAGCTTAGCTGGCGATGAGCAGTTCTTC. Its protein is CASSLAGDEQFF. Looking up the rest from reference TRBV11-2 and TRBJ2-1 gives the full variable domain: EAGVAQSPRYKIIEKRQSVAFWCNPISGHATLYWYQQILGQGPKLLIQFQNNGVVDDSQLPKDRFSAERLKGVDSTLKIQPAKLEDSAVYLCASSLAGDEQFFGPGTRLTVL.

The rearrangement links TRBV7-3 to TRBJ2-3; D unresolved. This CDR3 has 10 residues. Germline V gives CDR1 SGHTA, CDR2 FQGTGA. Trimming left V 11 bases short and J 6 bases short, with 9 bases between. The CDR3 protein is CAPPVDTQYF. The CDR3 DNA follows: TGTGCCCCCCCGGTCGATACGCAGTATTTT.

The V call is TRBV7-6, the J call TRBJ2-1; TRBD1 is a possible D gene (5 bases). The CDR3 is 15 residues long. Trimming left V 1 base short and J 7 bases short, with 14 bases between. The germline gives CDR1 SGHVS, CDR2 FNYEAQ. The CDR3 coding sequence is TGTGCCAGCAGCTTAGGAGACAGTGTGAGTAATGAGCAGTTCTTC. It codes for CASSLGDSVSNEQFF.

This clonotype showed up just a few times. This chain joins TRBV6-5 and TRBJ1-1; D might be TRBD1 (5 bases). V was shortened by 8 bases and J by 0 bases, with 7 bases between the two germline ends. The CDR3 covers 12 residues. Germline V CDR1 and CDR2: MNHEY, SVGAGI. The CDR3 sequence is CASWGLNTEAFF. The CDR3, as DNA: TGTGCCAGCTGGGGGTTGAACACTGAAGCTTTCTTT.

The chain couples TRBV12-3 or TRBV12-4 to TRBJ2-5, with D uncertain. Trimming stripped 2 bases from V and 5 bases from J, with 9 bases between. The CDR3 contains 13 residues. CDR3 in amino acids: CASSLTAGETQYF. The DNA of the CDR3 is TGTGCCAGCAGTTTAACGGCAGGCGAGACCCAGTACTTC.

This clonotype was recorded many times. The CDR3 loop is CASSLMSQGGYTF. The CDR3 bases are TGTGCCAGCAGCCTCATGTCTCAAGGCGGCTACACCTTC. V gene TRBV7-8 combines with J gene TRBJ1-2, with D hard to call. V was cut by 5 bases and J by 8 bases, with 15 bases left in between. The germline V gene encodes CDR1 SGHVS and CDR2 FQNEAQ. The CDR3 contains 13 residues. The entire variable domain, with the rest obtained from reference TRBV7-8 and TRBJ1-2, is as follows: GAGVSQSPRYKVAKRGQDVALRCDPISGHVSLFWYQQALGQGPEFLTYFQNEAQLDKSGLPSDRFFAERPEGSVSTLKIQRTQQEDSAVYLCASSLMSQGGYTFGSGTRLTVV.

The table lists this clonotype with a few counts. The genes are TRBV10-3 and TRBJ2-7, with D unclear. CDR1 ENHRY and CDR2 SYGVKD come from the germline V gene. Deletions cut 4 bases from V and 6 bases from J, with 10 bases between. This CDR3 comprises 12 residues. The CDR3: CAISAGEGEQYF. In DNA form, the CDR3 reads TGTGCCATCAGTGCTGGAGAAGGCGAGCAGTACTTC.

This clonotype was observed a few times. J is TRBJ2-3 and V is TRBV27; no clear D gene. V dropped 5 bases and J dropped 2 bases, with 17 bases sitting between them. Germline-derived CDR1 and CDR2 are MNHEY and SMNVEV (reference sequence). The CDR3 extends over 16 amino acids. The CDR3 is CASSPLGTETTDTQYF. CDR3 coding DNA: TGTGCCAGCAGTCCGCTAGGAACAGAAACCACAGATACGCAGTATTTT.

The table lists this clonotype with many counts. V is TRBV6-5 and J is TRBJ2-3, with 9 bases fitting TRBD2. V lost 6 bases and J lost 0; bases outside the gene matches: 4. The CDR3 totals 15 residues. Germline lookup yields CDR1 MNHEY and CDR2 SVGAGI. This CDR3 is CASRPTSGSTDTQYF. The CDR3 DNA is TGTGCCAGCAGACCAACTAGCGGGAGCACAGATACGCAGTATTTT.

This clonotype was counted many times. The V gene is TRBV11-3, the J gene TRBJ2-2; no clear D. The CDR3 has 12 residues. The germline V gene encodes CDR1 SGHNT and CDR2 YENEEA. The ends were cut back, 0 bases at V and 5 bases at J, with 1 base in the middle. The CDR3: CASSLETGELFF. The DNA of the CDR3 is TGTGCCAGCAGCTTAGAAACCGGGGAGCTGTTTTTT. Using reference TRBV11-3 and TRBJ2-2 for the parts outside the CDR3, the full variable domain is EAGVVQSPRYKIIEKKQPVAFWCNPISGHNTLYWYLQNLGQGPELLIRYENEEAVDDSQLPKDRFSAERLKGVDSTLKIQPAELGDSAVYLCASSLETGELFFGEGSRLTVL.

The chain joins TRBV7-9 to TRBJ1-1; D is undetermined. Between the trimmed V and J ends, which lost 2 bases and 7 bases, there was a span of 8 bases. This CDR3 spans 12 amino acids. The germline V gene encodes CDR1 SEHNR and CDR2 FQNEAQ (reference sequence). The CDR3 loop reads CASSLPRGEAFF. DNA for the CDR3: TGTGCCAGCAGCTTACCACGGGGTGAAGCTTTCTTT.

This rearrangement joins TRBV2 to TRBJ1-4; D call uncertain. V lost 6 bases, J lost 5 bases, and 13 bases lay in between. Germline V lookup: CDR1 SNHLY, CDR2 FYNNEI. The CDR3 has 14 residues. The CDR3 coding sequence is TGTGCCAGCAGCCCCAGTGTTGGGAATGAAAAACTGTTTTTT. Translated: CASSPSVGNEKLFF.